This T cell receptor beta chain was sequenced during a study of T cell repertoires in cytomegalovirus infection. Study-level information: Based on public TCR beta signatures, there were indications of CMV infection and of a matching HLA type. Notes on the study in general: Summed public TCR beta family frequency identified CMV carriers bearing the relevant HLA. Clonotypes of TCR beta that were HLA-C-restricted and CMV-specific dominated the ex vivo response.

One entry per CDR3 protein results from TCRdb running MiXCR on the reads. The data show some 900,000 distinct CDR3 sequences, less than 35% seen once. A word on this clonotype: No antigen is known for it.

V lost 5 bases to trimming and J lost 8 bases, with 21 bases between them. CDR3 length: 15 residues. Germline-derived CDR1 and CDR2 are SGHVS and FQNEAQ. The clonotype was recovered from a human donor in good health (CMV status not recorded). Some clones in this sample may be carry-over from other donors' samples. The sample in question was cultured CD8+ T cells from PBMCs, obtained from culture after CMV antigen stimulation. The chain employs TRBV7-8 and TRBJ1-1; D remains ambiguous. CDR3: CASSAPWERAPEAFF. CDR3 in DNA: TGTGCCAGCAGCGCTCCCTGGGAGAGGGCTCCCGAAGCTTTCTTT.